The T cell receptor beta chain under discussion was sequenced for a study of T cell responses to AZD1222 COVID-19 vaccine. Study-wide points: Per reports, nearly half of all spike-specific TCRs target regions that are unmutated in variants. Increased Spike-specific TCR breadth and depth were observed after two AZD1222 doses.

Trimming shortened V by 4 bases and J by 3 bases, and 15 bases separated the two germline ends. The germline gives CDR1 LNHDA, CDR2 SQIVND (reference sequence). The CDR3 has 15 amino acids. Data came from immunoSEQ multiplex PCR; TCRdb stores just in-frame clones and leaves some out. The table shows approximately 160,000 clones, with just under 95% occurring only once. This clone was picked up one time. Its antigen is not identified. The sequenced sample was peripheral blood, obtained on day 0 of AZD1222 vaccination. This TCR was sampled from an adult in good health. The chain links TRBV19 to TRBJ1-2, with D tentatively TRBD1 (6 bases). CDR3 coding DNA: TGTGCCAGTAGTACGCTGGCGGCAGGGGACTATGGCTACACCTTC. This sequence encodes CASSTLAAGDYGYTF.